This is a list of T cell receptor beta chains from one sample in a study of T cell responses to AZD1222 COVID-19 vaccine. Only in-frame clones appear in the TCRdb table, and some are missing; sequencing was by immunoSEQ multiplex PCR. The repertoire includes 90,000 to 150,000 clones, nearly 90% of them detected once, and nearly 4.5% sits in the top ten. The specimen was peripheral blood, collected on day 0 of AZD1222 vaccination. These receptor sequences come from an adult in good health. CDR3s leave out the opening cysteine and the closing phenylalanine or tryptophan. Each record gives: CDR3 protein, J gene, V gene, CDR3 length.

CDR3 protein: ASRNRDRSYSNQPQH; J gene: TRBJ1-5; V gene: TRBV28; CDR3 length: 15
CDR3 protein: ASRPWGMTEAF; J gene: TRBJ1-1; V gene: TRBV5-4; CDR3 length: 11
CDR3 protein: ASSSQQPATNEKLF; J gene: TRBJ1-4; V gene: TRBV7-8; CDR3 length: 14
CDR3 protein: ASSRGLAGVQETQY; J gene: TRBJ2-5; V gene: TRBV2; CDR3 length: 14
CDR3 protein: ASTPGGSYGYT; J gene: TRBJ1-2; V gene: TRBV6-4; CDR3 length: 11
CDR3 protein: ASSSDLANYGYT; J gene: TRBJ1-2; V gene: TRBV7-9; CDR3 length: 12
CDR3 protein: ASTPPGQANDSPLH; J gene: TRBJ1-6; V gene: TRBV10-1; CDR3 length: 14
CDR3 protein: ASSLGSGTSGGAGDTQY; J gene: TRBJ2-3; V gene: TRBV5-1; CDR3 length: 17
CDR3 protein: ASNRGDTITDTQY; J gene: TRBJ2-3; V gene: TRBV5-1; CDR3 length: 13
CDR3 protein: ASRSGSSYNEQF; J gene: TRBJ2-1; V gene: TRBV6-5; CDR3 length: 12
CDR3 protein: ASSLAGSYEQY; J gene: TRBJ2-7; V gene: TRBV3-1/TRBV3-2; CDR3 length: 11